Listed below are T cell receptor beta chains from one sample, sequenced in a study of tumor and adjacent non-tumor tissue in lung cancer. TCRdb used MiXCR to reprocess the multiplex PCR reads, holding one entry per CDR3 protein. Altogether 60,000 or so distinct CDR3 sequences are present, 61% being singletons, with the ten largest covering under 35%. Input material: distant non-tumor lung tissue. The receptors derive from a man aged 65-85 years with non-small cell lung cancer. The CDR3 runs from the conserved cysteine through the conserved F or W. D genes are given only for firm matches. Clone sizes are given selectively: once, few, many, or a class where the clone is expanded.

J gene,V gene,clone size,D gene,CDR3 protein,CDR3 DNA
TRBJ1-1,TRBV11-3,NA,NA,CASNRSGTNMNTEAIF,TGTGCCAGCAACCGCAGCGGGACAAATATGAATACTGAAGCTATCTTT
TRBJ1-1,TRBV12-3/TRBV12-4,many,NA,CASKLKGNEAFF,TGTGCCAGCAAGTTAAAGGGGAACGAAGCTTTCTTT
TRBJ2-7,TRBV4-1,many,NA,CASSQLYMGQPLIEQYF,TGCGCCAGCAGCCAGCTTTACATGGGACAACCACTAATAGAGCAGTACTTC
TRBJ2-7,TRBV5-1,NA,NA,CASSSPPRVDEQYF,TGCGCCAGCAGCTCCCCCCCTCGGGTGGACGAGCAGTACTTC
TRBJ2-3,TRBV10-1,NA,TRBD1,CASSDFGTEVDTQYF,TGCGCCAGCAGTGATTTCGGGACAGAGGTAGATACACAGTATTTT
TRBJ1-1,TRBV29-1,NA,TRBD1,CSMLYTGQRNTEAFF,TGCAGCATGCTATACACGGGACAGCGGAACACTGAAGCTTTCTTT
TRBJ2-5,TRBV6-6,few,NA,CVSSYSNHAETQYF,TGTGTCAGCAGTTACTCGAACCATGCCGAGACCCAGTACTTC
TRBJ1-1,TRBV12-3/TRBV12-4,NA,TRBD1,CASSSAGGWDTEAFF,TGTGCCAGCAGTTCCGCAGGGGGCTGGGACACTGAAGCTTTCTTT
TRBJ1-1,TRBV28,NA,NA,CATLDGTLNTVAFF,TGTGCCACCCTCGATGGGACATTGAACACTGTAGCTTTCTTT
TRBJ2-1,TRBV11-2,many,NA,CASRLTRDERFF,TGTGCCAGCAGATTAACTCGAGATGAGCGGTTCTTC
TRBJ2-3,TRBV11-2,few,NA,CISSSQVGTDTQYF,TGTATCAGCAGTTCACAGGTGGGCACAGATACGCAGTATTTT
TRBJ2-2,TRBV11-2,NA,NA,CASRAASGLYSGELFF,TGTGCCAGCAGGGCTGCCTCGGGACTTTACAGCGGGGAGCTGTTTTTT
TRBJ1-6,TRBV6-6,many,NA,CASSLSGVGSPLHF,TGTGCCAGCAGTTTATCAGGGGTAGGTTCACCCCTCCACTTT
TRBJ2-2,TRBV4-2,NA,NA,CTSSQGLLGGPLGAGELFF,TGTACCAGCAGCCAAGGCCTGCTGGGGGGGCCCCTAGGGGCCGGGGAGCTGTTTTTT
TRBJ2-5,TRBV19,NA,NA,CASSIGGGMGETQYF,TGTGCCAGTAGTATAGGCGGAGGGATGGGGGAGACCCAGTACTTC
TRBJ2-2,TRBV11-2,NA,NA,CASKSGGGTNTRELFF,TGTGCCAGCAAGTCTGGAGGGGGGACGAACACCAGGGAGCTGTTTTTT
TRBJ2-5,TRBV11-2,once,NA,CAGSLGPLEGVQETQYF,TGTGCCGGCAGCTTAGGTCCCCTGGAGGGGGTTCAAGAGACTCAGTACTTC
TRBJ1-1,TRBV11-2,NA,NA,CVSSKTQGGTEAFF,TGTGTCAGTAGCAAGACCCAAGGTGGGACTGAAGCTTTCTTT
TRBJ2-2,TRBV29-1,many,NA,CSTRTGRGGELFF,TGCAGCACCCGGACAGGGAGGGGCGGGGAGCTGTTTTTT
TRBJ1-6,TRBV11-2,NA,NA,CASSLALNNLPLRF,TGTGCCAGCAGCTTGGCACTTAATAATTTACCCCTCCGCTTT
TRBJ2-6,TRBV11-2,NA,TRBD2,CASSFRGGSPEANVLTF,TGTGCCAGCAGCTTCCGGGGGGGTAGCCCTGAGGCCAACGTCCTGACTTTC
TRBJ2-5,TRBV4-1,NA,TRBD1,CVSSEVRDRALIQCF,TGCGTCAGCAGCGAAGTCCGGGACAGGGCGTTGATCCAGTGCTTC
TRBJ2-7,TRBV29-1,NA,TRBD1,CSLKPTGHEQYF,TGCAGCCTCAAACCGACAGGGCATGAGCAGTACTTC
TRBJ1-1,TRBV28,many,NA,CASSLGASSLRPIQNTEAFF,TGTGCCAGCAGTTTAGGGGCATCGTCCCTAAGGCCTATACAGAACACTGAAGCTTTCTTT
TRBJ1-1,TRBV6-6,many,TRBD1,CASSTRDRGSVNTEAFF,TGTGCCAGCAGTACGAGGGACAGGGGGTCGGTGAACACTGAAGCTTTCTTT
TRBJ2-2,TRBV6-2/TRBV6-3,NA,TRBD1,CASTQQGLPSGELFF,TGTGCCAGCACCCAACAGGGGTTACCCTCCGGGGAGCTGTTTTTT
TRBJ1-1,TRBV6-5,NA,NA,CASSYLVRGTEAFF,TGTGCCAGCAGTTACCTCGTGAGGGGGACTGAAGCTTTCTTT
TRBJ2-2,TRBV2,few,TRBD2,CASTSGRGTGELFF,TGTGCCAGTACTAGCGGGAGAGGGACCGGGGAGCTGTTTTTT
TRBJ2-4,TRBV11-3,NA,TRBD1,CANSLNRGNSKNVKYF,TGTGCCAACAGCTTGAACAGGGGTAATTCCAAAAACGTTAAGTACTTC
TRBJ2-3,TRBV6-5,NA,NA,CTSSYLKPPCSDTQYF,TGTACCAGCAGTTACTTGAAACCCCCCTGTTCCGATACGCAGTATTTT
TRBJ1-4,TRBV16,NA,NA,CAGNQNGGTNEKLFF,TGTGCCGGCAACCAAAATGGTGGAACTAATGAAAAACTGTTTTTT
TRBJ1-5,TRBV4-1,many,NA,CASSRSGTSQPQHF,TGCGCCAGCAGCCGCTCGGGAACCAGTCAGCCCCAGCATTTT
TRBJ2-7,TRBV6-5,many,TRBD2,CASSLIGTSGYEQYF,TGTGCCAGCAGCCTTATCGGGACTAGCGGCTACGAGCAGTACTTC
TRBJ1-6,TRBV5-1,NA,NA,CANSPEGTGTLHF,TGCGCCAACAGTCCGGAGGGTACCGGAACCCTCCACTTT
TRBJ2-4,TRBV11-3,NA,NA,CASSLNTGHAKNIQYF,TGTGCCAGCAGCTTAAACACGGGGCATGCCAAAAACATTCAATACTTC
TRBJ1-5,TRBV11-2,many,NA,CASSLSVNQPQHF,TGTGCCAGCAGCTTGTCCGTAAATCAGCCCCAGCATTTT
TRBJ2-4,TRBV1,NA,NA,CTSGQVLRVSGTKNIQYF,TGCACCAGCGGCCAAGTTCTCCGAGTGTCAGGGACAAAAAACATTCAGTACTTC
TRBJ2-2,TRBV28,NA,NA,CASGFSGANTGELFF,TGTGCCAGCGGTTTTTCTGGGGCGAACACCGGGGAGCTGTTTTTT
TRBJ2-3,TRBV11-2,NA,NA,CASSLDCDGDTQYF,TGTGCCAGCAGCTTAGATTGTGATGGGGATACGCAGTATTTT
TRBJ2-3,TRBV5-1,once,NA,CASSLDLVAGTDTQYF,TGCGCGAGCAGCTTGGATCTAGTGGCTGGCACAGATACGCAGTATTTT
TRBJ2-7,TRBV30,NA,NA,CAWDDGPYEQYF,TGTGCCTGGGACGACGGGCCCTACGAGCAGTACTTC
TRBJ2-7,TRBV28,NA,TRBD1,CASTLWDRGNEQYF,TGCGCCAGCACTTTATGGGACAGGGGAAACGAGCAGTACTTC
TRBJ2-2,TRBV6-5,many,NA,CASSYEWEPNTGELFF,TGTGCCAGCAGTTACGAGTGGGAGCCGAACACCGGGGAGCTGTTTTTT
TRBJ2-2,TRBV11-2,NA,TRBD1,CVSSLVGQGAGELFF,TGTGTCAGTAGCTTAGTGGGACAGGGTGCCGGGGAGCTGTTTTTT
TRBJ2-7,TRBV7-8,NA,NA,CASSVRPGNLYEQYF,TGTGCCAGCAGCGTAAGGCCGGGAAATCTATATGAGCAGTACTTC
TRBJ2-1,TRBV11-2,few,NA,CASSLVGQGDNEQFF,TGTGCCAGCAGCTTAGTGGGGCAGGGCGACAATGAGCAGTTCTTC
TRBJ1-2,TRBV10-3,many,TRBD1,CAISEPTGDRGNYGYTF,TGTGCCATCAGTGAGCCGACTGGGGACAGGGGGAACTATGGCTACACCTTC